This paragraph reports one T cell receptor beta chain. What it recognizes is unknown. This entry belongs to a study of cytomegalovirus exposure and HLA in healthy donors. General study findings and limits: HLA alleles were associated with 15,000 to 20,000 TCR beta sequences in a later analysis at 0.05 false discovery rate. Listed as cytomegalovirus-associated were 150 or so TCR beta chains. Within an earlier analysis, most TCR beta V segments proved productive either about 90% or about 30% of the time.

With 60 Vbeta and 13 Jbeta primers, the PCR was carried out. Original methodology: About 11 million of 80 million or so unique TCR beta chains were shared, per a later count. Sequenced by immunoSEQ multiplex PCR; TCRdb stores in-frame clones only, minus some. D and trimming come from the DNA, and the V and J calls and clone size come from that table. The profile shows fewer than 250,000 clones, under 85% of them singletons. V was shortened by 5 bases and J by 0 bases, with 7 bases between the two germline ends. The CDR3 loop spans 13 amino acids. Germline V lookup: CDR1 LNHNV, CDR2 YYDKDF (reference sequence).

The sequence derives from a woman aged 18-30 years in good health and CMV-seronegative. The rearrangement joins TRBV15 to TRBJ2-5; D is unclear. Material for sequencing was PBMCs. This CDR3 is CATSERYQETQYF. In DNA form, the CDR3 reads TGTGCCACCAGCGAGAGGTACCAAGAGACCCAGTACTTC.